This is a list of T cell receptor beta chains from one sample in a study of chemoradiotherapy in HPV16-positive cancers. TCRdb keeps only in-frame clones here, not all; method: immunoSEQ multiplex PCR. In the table there are about 3,700 clones, about 91% of which are singletons. The sample in question was tumor tissue, obtained from a patient who underwent chemoradiotherapy. These receptors came from a human donor with HPV-associated anogenital cancer. CDR3s include the opening cysteine and the closing phenylalanine or tryptophan. A D gene is named only where the DNA matches it firmly.

>TRBJ1-4|TRBV6-5|-
CASSRDTNEKLFF
>TRBJ1-3|TRBV6-5|-
CASSYILGSGNTIYF
>TRBJ2-5|TRBV5-1|TRBD2
CASSLALLAGAEGETQYF
>TRBJ1-5|TRBV28|-
CASSLAGDNQPQHF
>TRBJ2-5|TRBV9|-
CASSVGSETQYF
>TRBJ1-4|TRBV11-1|-
CASSLAGTPNEKLFF
>TRBJ2-3|TRBV4-2|TRBD2
CASRRTSGGEDTQYF
>TRBJ1-1|TRBV5-6|TRBD1
CASSADRDTEAFF
>TRBJ1-3|TRBV6-1|-
CASDFGGSSGNTIYF
>TRBJ2-5|TRBV7-9|TRBD1
CASSQSTGVLETQYF
>TRBJ1-3|TRBV19|-
CASSFGLSGNTIYF
>TRBJ2-1|TRBV5-1|-
CASSLWRQGGNNEQFF
>TRBJ2-3|TRBV7-3|TRBD2
CASSLRLAADTQYF
>TRBJ2-3|TRBV7-9|TRBD1
CASSDRGQTDTQYF
>TRBJ1-1|TRBV11-2|-
CASSFQRTRDTEAFF
>TRBJ1-1|TRBV10-3|-
CAIKKGDTEAFF
>TRBJ1-6|TRBV6-5|-
CASSYSAARRVSPLHF
>TRBJ1-1|TRBV28|-
CASSLPRSVAEAFF
>TRBJ1-6|TRBV7-2|-
CASSAQGGTYNSPLHF
>TRBJ1-2|TRBV7-2|-
CASSLGRWQLANYGYTF
>TRBJ2-6|TRBV7-9|-
CASTNPEHSGANVLTF